This is a list of T cell receptor beta chains from one sample in a study of control samples from healthy donors and cancer patients. Here immunoSEQ multiplex PCR was the method, and the copy in TCRdb shows in-frame clones only, minus some. The profile covers under 30,000 clones, with roughly 85% appearing a single time and about 6.7% taken by the ten largest. Sample: PBMCs. These receptors originate from a woman aged 60 to 75 with head and neck cancer. CDR3s include the opening cysteine and the closing phenylalanine or tryptophan. D genes are given only for firm matches. Size is stated for part of the rows, as once, few or many counts, or as a class when the clone is expanded.

TRBV7-9	few	TRBD2	TRBJ2-7	TGTGCCAGCAGCGACAGACTAGCCCAGTACGAGCAGTACTTC	CASSDRLAQYEQYF
TRBV7-2	-	-	TRBJ1-2	TGTGCCAGCAGCCCACAGGGTTCTGGCTATGGCTACACCTTC	CASSPQGSGYGYTF
TRBV9	-	TRBD2	TRBJ2-3	TGTGCCAGCAGCGTAGACCCTCGGCGGGAGGGCCGACGTGCAGATACGCAGTATTTT	CASSVDPRREGRRADTQYF
TRBV2	once	TRBD2	TRBJ2-1	TGTGCCAGCAGTGAAAGCGGGGGGCCGGCCTACAATGAGCAGTTCTTC	CASSESGGPAYNEQFF
TRBV10-1	-	TRBD2	TRBJ2-3	TGCGCCAGCAGTGAGTGGAACCGACTAGCGGGGTTAAGGGATACGCAGTATTTT	CASSEWNRLAGLRDTQYF
TRBV27	-	-	TRBJ1-1	TGTGCCAGCAGACCCAACATGAACACTGAAGCTTTCTTT	CASRPNMNTEAFF
TRBV9	-	-	TRBJ1-1	TGTGCCAGCAGCGTAGTCCAACGGGACATGAACACTGAAGCTTTCTTT	CASSVVQRDMNTEAFF
TRBV3-1/TRBV3-2	-	-	TRBJ2-5	TGTGCCAGCAGCCCGTCGCCAGGGTCCCAAGAGACCCAGTACTTC	CASSPSPGSQETQYF
TRBV2	-	-	TRBJ2-7	TGTGCCAGCAGCAAAGCTATGGAGAGCGAGCAGTACTTC	CASSKAMESEQYF
TRBV7-8	-	-	TRBJ2-7	TGTGCCAGCAGCACCCGGGACGGCGCCTACGAGCAGTACTTC	CASSTRDGAYEQYF